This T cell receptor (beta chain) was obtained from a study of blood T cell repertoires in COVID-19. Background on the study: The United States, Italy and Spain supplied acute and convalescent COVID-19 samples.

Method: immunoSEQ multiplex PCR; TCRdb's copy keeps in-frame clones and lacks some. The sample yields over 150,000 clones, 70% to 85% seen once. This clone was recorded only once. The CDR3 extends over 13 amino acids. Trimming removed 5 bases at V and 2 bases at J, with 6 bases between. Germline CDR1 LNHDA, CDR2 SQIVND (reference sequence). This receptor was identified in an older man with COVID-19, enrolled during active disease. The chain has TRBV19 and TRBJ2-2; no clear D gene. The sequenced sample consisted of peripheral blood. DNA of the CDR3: TGTGCCAGTAGTCGTCTTAACACCGGGGAGCTGTTTTTT. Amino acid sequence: CASSRLNTGELFF.